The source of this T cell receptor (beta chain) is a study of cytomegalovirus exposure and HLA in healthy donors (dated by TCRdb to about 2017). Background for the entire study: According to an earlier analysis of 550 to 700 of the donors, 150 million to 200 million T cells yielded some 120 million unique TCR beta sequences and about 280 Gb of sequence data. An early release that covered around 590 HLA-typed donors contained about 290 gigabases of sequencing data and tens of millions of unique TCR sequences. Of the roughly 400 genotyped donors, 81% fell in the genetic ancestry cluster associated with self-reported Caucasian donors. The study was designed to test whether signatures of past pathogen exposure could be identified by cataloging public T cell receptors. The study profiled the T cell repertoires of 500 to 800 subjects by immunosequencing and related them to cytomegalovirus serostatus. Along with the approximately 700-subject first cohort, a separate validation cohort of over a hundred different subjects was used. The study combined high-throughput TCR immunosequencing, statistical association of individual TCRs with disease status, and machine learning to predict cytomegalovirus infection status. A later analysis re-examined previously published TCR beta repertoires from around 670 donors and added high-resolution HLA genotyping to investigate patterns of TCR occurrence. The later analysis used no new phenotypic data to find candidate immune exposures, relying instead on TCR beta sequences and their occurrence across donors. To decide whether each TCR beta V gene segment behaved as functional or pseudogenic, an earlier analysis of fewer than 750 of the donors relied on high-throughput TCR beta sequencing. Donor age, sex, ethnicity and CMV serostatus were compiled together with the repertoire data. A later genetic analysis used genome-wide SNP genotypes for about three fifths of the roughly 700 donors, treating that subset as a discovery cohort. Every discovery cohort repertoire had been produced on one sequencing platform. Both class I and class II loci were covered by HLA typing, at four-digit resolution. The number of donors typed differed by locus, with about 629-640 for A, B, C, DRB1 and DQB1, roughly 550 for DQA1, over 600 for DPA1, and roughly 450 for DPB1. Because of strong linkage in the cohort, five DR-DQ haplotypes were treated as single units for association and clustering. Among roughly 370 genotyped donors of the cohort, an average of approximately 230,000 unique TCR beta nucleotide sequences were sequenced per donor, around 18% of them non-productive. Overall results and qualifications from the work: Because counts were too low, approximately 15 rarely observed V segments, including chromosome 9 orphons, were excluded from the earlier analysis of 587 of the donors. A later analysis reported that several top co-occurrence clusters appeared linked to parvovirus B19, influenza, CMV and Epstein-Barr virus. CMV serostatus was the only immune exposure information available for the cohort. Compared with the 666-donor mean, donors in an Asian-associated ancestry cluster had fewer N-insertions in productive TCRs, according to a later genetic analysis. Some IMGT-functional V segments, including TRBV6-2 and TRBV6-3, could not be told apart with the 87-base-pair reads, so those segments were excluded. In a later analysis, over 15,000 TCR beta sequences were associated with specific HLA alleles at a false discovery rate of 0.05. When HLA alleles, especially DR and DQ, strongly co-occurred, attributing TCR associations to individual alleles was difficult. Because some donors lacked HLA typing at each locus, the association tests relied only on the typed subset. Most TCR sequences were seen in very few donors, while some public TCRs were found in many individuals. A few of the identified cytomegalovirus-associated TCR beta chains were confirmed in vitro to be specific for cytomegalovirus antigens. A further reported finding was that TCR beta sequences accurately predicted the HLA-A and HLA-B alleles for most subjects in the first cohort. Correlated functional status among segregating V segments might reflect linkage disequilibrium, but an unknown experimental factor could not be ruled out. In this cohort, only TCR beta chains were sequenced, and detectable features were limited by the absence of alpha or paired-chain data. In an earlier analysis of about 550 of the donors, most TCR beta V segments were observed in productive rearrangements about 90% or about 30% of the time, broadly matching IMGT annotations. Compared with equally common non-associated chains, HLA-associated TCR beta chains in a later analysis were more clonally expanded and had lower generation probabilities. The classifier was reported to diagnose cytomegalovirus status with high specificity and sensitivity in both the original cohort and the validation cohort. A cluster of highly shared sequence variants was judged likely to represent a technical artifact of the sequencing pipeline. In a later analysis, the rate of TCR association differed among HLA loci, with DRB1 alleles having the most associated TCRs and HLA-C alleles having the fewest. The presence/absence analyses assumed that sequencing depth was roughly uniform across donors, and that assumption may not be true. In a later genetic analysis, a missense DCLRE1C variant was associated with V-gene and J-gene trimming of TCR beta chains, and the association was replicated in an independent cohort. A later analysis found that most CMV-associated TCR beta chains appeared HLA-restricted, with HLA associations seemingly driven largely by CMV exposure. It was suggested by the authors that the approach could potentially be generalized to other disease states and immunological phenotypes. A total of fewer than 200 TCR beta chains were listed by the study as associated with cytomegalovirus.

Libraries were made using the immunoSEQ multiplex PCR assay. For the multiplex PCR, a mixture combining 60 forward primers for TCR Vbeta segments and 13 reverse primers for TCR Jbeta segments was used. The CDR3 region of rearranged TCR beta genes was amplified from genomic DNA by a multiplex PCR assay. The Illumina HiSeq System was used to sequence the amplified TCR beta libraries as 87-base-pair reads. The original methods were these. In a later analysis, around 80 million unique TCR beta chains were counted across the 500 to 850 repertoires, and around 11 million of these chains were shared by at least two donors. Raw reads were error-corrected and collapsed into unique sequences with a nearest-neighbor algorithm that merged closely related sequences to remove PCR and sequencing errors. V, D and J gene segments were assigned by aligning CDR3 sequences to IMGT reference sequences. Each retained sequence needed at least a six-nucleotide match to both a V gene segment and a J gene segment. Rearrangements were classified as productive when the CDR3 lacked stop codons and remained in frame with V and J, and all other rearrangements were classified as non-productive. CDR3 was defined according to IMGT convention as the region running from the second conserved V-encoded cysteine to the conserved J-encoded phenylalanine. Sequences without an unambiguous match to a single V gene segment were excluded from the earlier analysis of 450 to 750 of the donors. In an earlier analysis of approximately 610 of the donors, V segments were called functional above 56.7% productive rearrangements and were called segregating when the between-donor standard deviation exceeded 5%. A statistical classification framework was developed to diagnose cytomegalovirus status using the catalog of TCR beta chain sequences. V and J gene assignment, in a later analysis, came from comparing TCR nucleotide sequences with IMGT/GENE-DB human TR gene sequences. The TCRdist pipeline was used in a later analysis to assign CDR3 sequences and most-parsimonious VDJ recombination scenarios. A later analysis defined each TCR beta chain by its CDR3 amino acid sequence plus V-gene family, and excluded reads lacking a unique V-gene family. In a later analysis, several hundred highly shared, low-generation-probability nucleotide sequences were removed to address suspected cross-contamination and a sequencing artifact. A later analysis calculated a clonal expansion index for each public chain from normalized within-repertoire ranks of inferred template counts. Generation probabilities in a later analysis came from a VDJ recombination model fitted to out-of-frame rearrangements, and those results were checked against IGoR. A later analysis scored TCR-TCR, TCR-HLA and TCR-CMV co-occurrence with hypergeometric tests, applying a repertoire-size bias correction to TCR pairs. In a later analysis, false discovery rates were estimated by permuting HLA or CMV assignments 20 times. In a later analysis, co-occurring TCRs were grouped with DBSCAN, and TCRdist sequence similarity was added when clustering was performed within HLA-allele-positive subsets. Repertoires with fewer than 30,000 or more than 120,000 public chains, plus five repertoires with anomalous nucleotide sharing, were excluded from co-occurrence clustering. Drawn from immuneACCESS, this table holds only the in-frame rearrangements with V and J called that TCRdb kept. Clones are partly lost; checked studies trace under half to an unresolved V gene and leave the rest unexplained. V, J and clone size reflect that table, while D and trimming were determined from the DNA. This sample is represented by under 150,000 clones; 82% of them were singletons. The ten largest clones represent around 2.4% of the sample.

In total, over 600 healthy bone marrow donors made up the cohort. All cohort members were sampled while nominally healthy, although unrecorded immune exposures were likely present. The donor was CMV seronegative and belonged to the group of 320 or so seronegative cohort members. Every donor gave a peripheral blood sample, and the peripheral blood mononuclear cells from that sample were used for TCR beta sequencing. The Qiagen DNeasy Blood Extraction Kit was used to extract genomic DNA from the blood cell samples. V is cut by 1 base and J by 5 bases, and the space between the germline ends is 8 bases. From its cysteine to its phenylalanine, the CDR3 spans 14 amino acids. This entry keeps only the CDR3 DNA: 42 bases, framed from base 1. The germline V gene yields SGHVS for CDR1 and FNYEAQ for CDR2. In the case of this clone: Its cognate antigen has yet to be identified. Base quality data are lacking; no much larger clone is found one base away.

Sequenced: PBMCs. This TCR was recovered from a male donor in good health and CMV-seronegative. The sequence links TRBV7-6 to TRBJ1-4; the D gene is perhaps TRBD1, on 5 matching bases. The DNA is TGTGCCAGCAGCTTAGGACAGCTAAATGAAAAACTGTTTTTT. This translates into CASSLGQLNEKLFF.